Below, 27 T cell receptor beta chains from the same sample are listed, as sequenced in a study of blood T cells in healthy people across ages. Next came a second PCR, run for about 7 to 12 cycles, which used a sample-barcoded 5' primer along with a J-beta primer mix. TCRdb reprocessed the 5' RACE reads with MiXCR, giving one entry per CDR3 protein. This repertoire shows about 680,000 distinct CDR3 sequences, roughly 50% found once; its top ten account for around a third. The sequenced sample consisted of blood. The source is a woman aged 60-75 years in good health.

This clonotype turned up a few times. This sequence joins TRBV11-3 and TRBJ2-7; 8 nucleotides match TRBD1. V lost 1 base to trimming and J lost 3 bases; unmatched junction nucleotides: 8. In germline, CDR1 is SGHNT, CDR2 YENEEA. This CDR3 has 16 residues. The CDR3 sequence is CASSLGGQGRGYEQYF. Here the CDR3 DNA reads TGTGCCAGCAGCTTAGGAGGACAGGGAAGAGGCTACGAGCAGTACTTC.

The rearrangement links TRBV6-5 to TRBJ2-5; TRBD2 agrees at 13 bases. CDR3 length: 16 amino acids. In germline, CDR1 is MNHEY, CDR2 SVGAGI. J was trimmed by 7 bases and V by 6 bases; bases with no gene match: 11. CDR3 residues: CASSSGLAGAGATQYF. CDR3 nucleotides: TGTGCCAGCAGCTCCGGACTAGCGGGAGCGGGGGCGACCCAGTACTTC.

The CDR3 coding sequence is TGTGCCAGCAGCGAAACTAGCCGAAGCACAGATACGCAGTATTTT. It translates to CASSETSRSTDTQYF. The genes are TRBV7-8 and TRBJ2-3; maybe TRBD2 (6 bases). Germline V gene sequence: CDR1 SGHVS, CDR2 FQNEAQ. This CDR3 is built from 15 residues. The V end was cut by 5 bases, the J end by 0 bases, with 12 bases between.

This clonotype has more than one count but fewer than ten. This rearrangement joins TRBV20-1 to TRBJ2-5; D ambiguous. Trimming pared 5 bases from V and 1 base from J, leaving 8 bases between. The CDR3 covers 12 residues. Germline lookup yields CDR1 DFQATT and CDR2 SNEGSKA (reference sequence). The CDR3 bases are TGCAGTGCTGAGCGCACCCAAGAGACCCAGTACTTC. Amino acids: CSAERTQETQYF.

The gene calls are TRBV28 and TRBJ2-1, with a weak D call TRBD2 (6 bases). Trimming cost V 5 bases and J 10 bases, with 12 bases left between them. Germline lookup yields CDR1 MDHEN and CDR2 SYDVKM. The CDR3 is 12 amino acids. The CDR3 loop reads CASSLRREEQFF. The CDR3 nucleotides read TGTGCCAGCAGTCTGAGGAGGGAAGAGCAGTTCTTC.

This rearrangement joins TRBV7-9 to TRBJ2-7; D assignment may be TRBD1 or TRBD2 (5 bases each). CDR1 and CDR2 (germline): SEHNR, FQNEAQ (reference sequence). The CDR3 is 15 residues long. V dropped 5 bases and J dropped 6 bases, with 20 bases sitting between them. The CDR3 nucleotides read TGTGCCAGCAGCCATATCCAGGGACGTCGGGGCGAGCAGTACTTC. It is translated as CASSHIQGRRGEQYF.

There are a few counts of this clonotype. This chain uses TRBV5-1 with TRBJ2-5, with 10 bases aligning to TRBD2. The V and J ends lost 1 base and 4 bases, in that order; junction bases with no gene match: 7. The CDR3 covers 16 residues. Germline CDR1 SGHRS, CDR2 YFSETQ. This chain's CDR3 is CASSLLGTSVGETQYF. CDR3 coding DNA: TGCGCCAGCAGCTTGCTCGGGACTAGCGTCGGAGAGACCCAGTACTTC.

The V and J genes are TRBV20-1 and TRBJ2-5, with 16 bases that match TRBD2. This CDR3 contains 16 residues. J was trimmed by 6 bases and V by 1 base; bases with no gene match: 5. The germline gives CDR1 DFQATT, CDR2 SNEGSKA (reference sequence). CDR3 residues: CSARAGTSGRVKTQYF. Written as DNA, the CDR3 is TGCAGTGCTAGAGCGGGGACTAGCGGGAGGGTGAAGACCCAGTACTTC.

In this sample, this clonotype turned up a few times. V is TRBV20-1 and J is TRBJ2-3; possible D gene TRBD2, 6 bases. Per germline, CDR1 DFQATT and CDR2 SNEGSKA (reference sequence). V shed 3 bases and J shed 1 base, with 8 bases lying between them. The CDR3 runs to 13 residues. The CDR3 coding sequence is TGCAGTGCTAGCCCTAGCGGCACAGATACGCAGTATTTT. Translation gives CSASPSGTDTQYF.

The chain recombines TRBV5-1 with TRBJ2-7, with TRBD2 identical over 7 bases. Losses at the gene ends were 2 bases for V and 6 bases for J; bases not matched to a gene: 5. This CDR3 has 13 residues. Germline CDR1 SGHRS, CDR2 YFSETQ. CDR3: CASSFGLVGEQYF. The CDR3, as DNA: TGCGCCAGCAGCTTCGGACTAGTCGGCGAGCAGTACTTC.

The rearrangement uses TRBV7-2 and TRBJ1-2; 7 bases agree with TRBD1. This CDR3 region has 14 residues. Trimming took 4 bases from V and 5 from J; bases not matched to a gene: 7. CDR1 and CDR2 (germline): SGHTA, FQGNSA. CDR3 in amino acids: CASSSRDSKYGYTF. CDR3 in DNA: TGTGCCAGCAGCTCACGGGACAGTAAATATGGCTACACCTTC. Based on the CDR3 plus reference TRBV7-2 and TRBJ1-2, the full variable domain is GAGVSQSPSNKVTEKGKDVELRCDPISGHTALYWYRQSLGQGLEFLIYFQGNSAPDKSGLPSDRFSAERTGGSVSTLTIQRTQQEDSAVYLCASSSRDSKYGYTFGSGTRLTVV.

This clonotype was detected only a few times. The V and J genes are TRBV12-3 or TRBV12-4 and TRBJ2-1; the match to TRBD2 covers 9 bases. V shed 3 bases and J 4 bases; nucleotides not matched to a gene: 4. This CDR3 has 15 amino acids. CDR3: CASSFSGGPYNEQFF. CDR3 nucleotides: TGTGCCAGCAGTTTCAGCGGGGGGCCTTACAATGAGCAGTTCTTC.

This clonotype was detected a few times. This chain links TRBV4-3 with TRBJ1-4; 10 bases map to TRBD1. This CDR3 contains 16 residues. V trimming: 1 base; J trimming: 7 bases; junction bases outside the gene matches: 6. Looked up from germline, CDR1 is LGHNA and CDR2 is YSLEER. This chain's CDR3 is CASSQGQGAVVEKLFF. The CDR3 region has the DNA TGCGCCAGCAGCCAAGGACAGGGGGCCGTAGTTGAAAAACTGTTTTTT.

This clonotype was seen a few times. The chain joins TRBV12-3 or TRBV12-4 to TRBJ2-1, with 8 bases that match TRBD2. The end of the DNA aligns better with TRBJ2-7, so the J call may be wrong. This CDR3 has 14 residues. For the CDR3, the DNA is TGTGCCAGCAGTACTAGCGGCTCCTACAATGAGCAGTACTTC. Protein product: CASSTSGSYNEQYF.

This clonotype was recorded only once. The V call is TRBV5-1, the J call TRBJ2-4, with D possibly matching TRBD1 (6 bases). From germline, CDR1 is SGHRS and CDR2 YFSETQ. Trimming took off 2 bases at V and 8 bases at J, with 17 bases between the two ends. The CDR3 has 15 residues. The CDR3 DNA sequence: TGCGCCAGCAGCTTAGGGGGTGAGGGCGTGGACATTCAGTACTTC. Amino acids: CASSLGGEGVDIQYF.

The V gene is TRBV20-1, the J gene TRBJ1-1; D is unclear. V was shortened by 4 bases and J by 5 bases, with 17 bases between the two germline ends. The germline V gene has CDR1 DFQATT and CDR2 SNEGSKA (reference sequence). The CDR3 spans 14 residues. In DNA, the CDR3 is TGCAGTGCTATGACTGTCTGGGGATGGACTGAAGCTTTCTTT. Translated, it gives CSAMTVWGWTEAFF.

This clonotype has more than one count but fewer than ten. The chain is built from TRBV18 and TRBJ1-1, with D maybe TRBD1 (5 bases). The CDR3 spans 15 residues. V lost 3 bases and J 5 bases, leaving 16 bases between the germline ends. Germline V gives CDR1 KGHSH, CDR2 LQKENI. The CDR3 protein is CASSPTVGEGTEAFF. Here the CDR3 DNA reads TGTGCCAGCTCACCGACGGTGGGGGAAGGTACTGAAGCTTTCTTT.

This chain joins TRBV7-9 and TRBJ2-7; tentatively, D is TRBD2 (6 bases). The better agreement between TRBJ2-5 and the DNA end casts doubt on the J call. The CDR3 is 14 amino acids. From germline, CDR1 is SEHNR and CDR2 FQNEAQ (reference sequence). The CDR3 bases are TGTGCCAGCAGCGTAGACACCCGGGGGGAGACCCAGTACTTC. Protein: CASSVDTRGETQYF.

The J gene is TRBJ2-3, the V gene TRBV12-3 or TRBV12-4, with 12 bases that match TRBD1. J gave up 3 bases and V 1 base, and 5 bases lay outside the gene matches. The length of the CDR3 is 17 residues. The CDR3 DNA reads TGTGCCAGCAGTTTAGGGGGGACAGGGGGCAGGACAGATACGCAGTATTTT. Translated: CASSLGGTGGRTDTQYF.

In this sample, this clonotype turned up many times. J is TRBJ2-7 and V is TRBV7-8; D is undetermined. Germline lookup yields CDR1 SGHVS and CDR2 FQNEAQ. V lost 6 bases to trimming and J lost 2 bases, with 17 bases between them. This CDR3 has 15 amino acids. Written as DNA, the CDR3 is TGTGCCAGCAGTCTAACCCCGGAAGGGACCTACGAGCAGTACTTC. Amino acid sequence: CASSLTPEGTYEQYF.

Notes on this clonotype: Possible read error: a much larger clone is one base away. This chain uses TRBV2 with TRBJ2-5; no reliable D call. This CDR3 has 13 residues. V shed 4 bases and J shed 11 bases, with 17 bases lying between them. Germline V gene data show CDR1 as SNHLY and CDR2 as FYNNEI. The DNA for the CDR3 is TGTGCCAGCAGTGCGCCCTTTACGGCTGAGCAGTACTTC. It yields the protein CASSAPFTAEQYF.

This clonotype appeared a few times. The CDR3 loop reads CASSIEQGGYGYTF. CDR3 bases: TGTGCCAGCAGCATAGAACAGGGGGGCTATGGCTACACCTTC. J is TRBJ1-2 and V is TRBV28; 8 bases map to TRBD1. Germline values: CDR1 MDHEN, CDR2 SYDVKM. This CDR3 is 14 amino acids long. With V trimmed by 6 bases and J by 4 bases, 7 bases remained unmatched.

The chain has TRBV4-1 and TRBJ2-3; D is possibly TRBD2 (5 bases). With 5 bases removed from V and 8 bases from J, the gap between germline ends came to 11 bases. Looked up from germline, CDR1 is MGHRA and CDR2 is YSYEKL. The CDR3 has 12 residues. CDR3 region: CASSGESSTQYF. CDR3 nucleotide sequence: TGCGCCAGCAGCGGGGAGTCAAGTACGCAGTATTTT.

The CDR3 region has the DNA TGTGCCAGCAGTTTACCCAGGGAGGGGGGCCACGAGCAGTACTTC. It is translated as CASSLPREGGHEQYF. The chain links TRBV28 to TRBJ2-7, with a weak D call TRBD2 (7 bases). Trimming pared 2 bases from V and 5 bases from J, leaving 16 bases between. Germline lookup yields CDR1 MDHEN and CDR2 SYDVKM. This CDR3 has 15 residues.

This clonotype has a handful of counts. The chain has TRBV28 and TRBJ2-7; 9 bases are a match to TRBD1. J lost 7 bases, V lost 3 bases, and 10 bases had no gene match. The germline V gene encodes CDR1 MDHEN and CDR2 SYDVKM. CDR3 length: 15 amino acids. CDR3 nucleotide sequence: TGTGCCAGCAGTTTCCCCTTGACAGGGGGACGAGAGCAGTACTTC. Amino acids: CASSFPLTGGREQYF.

This clonotype has more than one count but fewer than ten. J is TRBJ2-3 and V is TRBV20-1; 9 bases line up with TRBD1. V shed 2 bases, J shed 2 bases, and the junction held 2 bases outside the gene matches. This CDR3 has 14 residues. CDR1 and CDR2 from the germline V gene are DFQATT and SNEGSKA (reference sequence). Here the CDR3 DNA reads TGCAGTGCTAGATGGGACAGGGTCACAGATACGCAGTATTTT. It translates to CSARWDRVTDTQYF.

This rearrangement joins TRBV25-1 to TRBJ2-6; TRBD1 is a possible D gene (6 bases). V was trimmed by 6 bases and J by 2 bases, leaving 8 bases between them. CDR3 length equals 14 residues. Germline loops: CDR1 MGHDK, CDR2 SYGVNS. In DNA form, the CDR3 reads TGTGCCAGCAGGGGGACAACTGGGGCCAACGTCCTGACTTTC. Protein: CASRGTTGANVLTF.